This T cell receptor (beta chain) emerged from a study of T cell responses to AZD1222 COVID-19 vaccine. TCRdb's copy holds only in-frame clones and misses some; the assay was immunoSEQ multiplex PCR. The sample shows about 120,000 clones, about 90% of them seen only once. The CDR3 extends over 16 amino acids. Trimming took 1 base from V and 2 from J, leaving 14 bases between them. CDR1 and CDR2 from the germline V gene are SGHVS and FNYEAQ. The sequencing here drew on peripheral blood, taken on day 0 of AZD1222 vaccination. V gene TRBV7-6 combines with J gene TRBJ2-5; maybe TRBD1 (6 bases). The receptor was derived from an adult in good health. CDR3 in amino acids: CASSLEPTRGQETQYF. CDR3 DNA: TGTGCCAGCAGCTTAGAACCCACTAGGGGGCAAGAGACCCAGTACTTC.